The entry below describes one T cell receptor (beta chain). The antigen is undetermined. The J segment lost 4 bases and the V segment lost 5 bases, leaving 9 bases of the junction unmatched. The germline V gene has CDR1 SGHNT and CDR2 YYREEE (reference sequence). This CDR3 spans 15 amino acids. Here immunoSEQ multiplex PCR was the method, and the copy in TCRdb shows in-frame clones only, minus some. Of over a million clones in the sample, 96% were seen once. The data are from a study of shared clonotypes between healthy human individuals. General study findings and limits: Though the depth was large, rarefaction showed that sorted-subset sequencing was incomplete.

Sequenced input: naive CD4+ T cells sorted from blood. Subset of the sample: CD45RA+ positively selected. The TCR sequence derives from a man younger than 40 in good health. The chain links TRBV5-4 to TRBJ1-2; 9 bases line up with TRBD1. CDR3 sequence: CASRPTGGAPYGYTF. In nucleotides, the CDR3 is TGTGCCAGCAGACCTACAGGGGGCGCGCCCTATGGCTACACCTTC.